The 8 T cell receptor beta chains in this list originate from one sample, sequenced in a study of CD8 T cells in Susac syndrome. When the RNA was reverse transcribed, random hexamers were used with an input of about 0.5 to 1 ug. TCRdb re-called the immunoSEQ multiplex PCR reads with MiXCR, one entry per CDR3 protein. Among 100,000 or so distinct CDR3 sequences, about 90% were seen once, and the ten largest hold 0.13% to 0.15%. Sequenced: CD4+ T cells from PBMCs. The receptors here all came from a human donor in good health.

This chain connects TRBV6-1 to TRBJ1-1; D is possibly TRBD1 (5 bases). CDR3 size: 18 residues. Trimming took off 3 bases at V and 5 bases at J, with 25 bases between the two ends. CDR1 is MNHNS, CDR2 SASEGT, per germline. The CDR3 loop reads CASSDTAGGAAKWTEAFF. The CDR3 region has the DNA TGTGCCAGCAGTGACACGGCCGGAGGGGCCGCGAAATGGACTGAAGCTTTCTTT.

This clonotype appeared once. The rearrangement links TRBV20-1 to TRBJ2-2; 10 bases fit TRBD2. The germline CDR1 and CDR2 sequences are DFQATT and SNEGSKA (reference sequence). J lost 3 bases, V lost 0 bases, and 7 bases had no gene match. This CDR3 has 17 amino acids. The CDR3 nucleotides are TGCAGTGCTAGAGATCGGGTAGCGGGGGGTGACACCGGGGAGCTGTTTTTT. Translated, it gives CSARDRVAGGDTGELFF.

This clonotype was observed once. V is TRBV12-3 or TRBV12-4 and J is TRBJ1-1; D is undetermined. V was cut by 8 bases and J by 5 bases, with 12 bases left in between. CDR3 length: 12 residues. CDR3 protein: CASCFGGTEAFF. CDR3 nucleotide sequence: TGTGCCAGCTGCTTCGGAGGAACTGAAGCTTTCTTT.

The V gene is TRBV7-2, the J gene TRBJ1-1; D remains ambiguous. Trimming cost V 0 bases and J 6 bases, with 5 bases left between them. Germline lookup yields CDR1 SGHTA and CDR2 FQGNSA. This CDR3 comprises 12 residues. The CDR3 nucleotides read TGTGCCAGCAGCTTAGCGAGAGCTGAAGCTTTCTTT. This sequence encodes CASSLARAEAFF.

CDR3 region: CASSPGQYYNFQFF. The CDR3 nucleotides read TGTGCCAGCAGCCCGGGACAGTATTACAACTTTCAGTTCTTC. This chain uses TRBV7-9 with TRBJ2-1; TRBD1 matches 7 bases. The germline V gene encodes CDR1 SEHNR and CDR2 FQNEAQ (reference sequence). This CDR3 has 14 residues. The J segment lost 13 bases and the V segment lost 5 bases, leaving 14 bases of the junction unmatched.

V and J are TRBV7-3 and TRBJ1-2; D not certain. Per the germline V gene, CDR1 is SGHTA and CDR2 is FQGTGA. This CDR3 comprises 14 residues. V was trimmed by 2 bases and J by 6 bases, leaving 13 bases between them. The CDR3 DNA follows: TGTGCCAGCAGCTTACCCCCGGCGAGGAATGGCTACACCTTC. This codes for CASSLPPARNGYTF.

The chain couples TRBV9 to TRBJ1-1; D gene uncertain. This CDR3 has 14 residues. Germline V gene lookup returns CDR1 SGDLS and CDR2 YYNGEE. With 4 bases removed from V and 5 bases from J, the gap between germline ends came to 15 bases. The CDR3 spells CASSPRVGSTEAFF. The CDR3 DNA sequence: TGTGCCAGCAGCCCAAGAGTGGGGAGTACTGAAGCTTTCTTT.

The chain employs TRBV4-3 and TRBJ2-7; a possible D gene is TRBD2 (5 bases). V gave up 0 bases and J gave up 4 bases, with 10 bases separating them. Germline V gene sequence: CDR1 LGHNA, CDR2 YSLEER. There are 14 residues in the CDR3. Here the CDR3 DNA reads TGCGCCAGCAGCCAAGAAACCGGGGAGTACGAGCAGTACTTC. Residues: CASSQETGEYEQYF.